The 20 T cell receptor beta chains below all came from one sample that was sequenced in a study of Graves' ophthalmopathy and Graves' hyperthyroidism (dated by TCRdb to the late 2010s). Reads for this sample came from an Illumina HiSeq 2000. For repertoire sequencing, the TCR beta CDR3 regions were amplified from RNA transcripts. HTBI primers and the Qiagen OneStep RT-PCR kit were used in a first-round RT-PCR, which was followed by a second-round multiplex PCR, size selection and purification. The public reads were quality trimmed at Q25 with fastp and then assembled into clones with MiXCR by TCRdb, keeping productive beta chains. One record per CDR3 amino acid sequence lists the most common genes and DNA. The table for this sample lists about 370,000 distinct CDR3 sequences; about 17% of them were counted only once. Roughly 1.5% of the sample lies in the top ten. Input material: peripheral blood. These receptors originate from a woman between 18 and 29 years old with Graves' ophthalmopathy. Donor details come from another sample of the same person, matched by shared clones.

The chain recombines TRBV6-1 with TRBJ2-1; 9 nucleotides line up with TRBD1. Germline CDR1 reads MNHNS; CDR2 reads SASEGT. The V and J ends lost 6 bases and 5 bases, in that order; junction bases with no gene match: 11. This CDR3 spans 16 amino acids. The CDR3 is CASRPPGQGSHNEQFF. The DNA for the CDR3 is TGTGCCAGCAGGCCTCCGGGACAGGGTTCACACAATGAGCAGTTCTTC.

The rearrangement links TRBV27 to TRBJ2-4, with D perhaps matching TRBD2 (6 bases). The CDR3 consists of 15 residues. Per germline, CDR1 MNHEY and CDR2 SMNVEV (reference sequence). Trimming shortened V by 4 bases and J by 8 bases, and 18 bases separated the two germline ends. The CDR3 spells CASSSLPFGGDIQYF. CDR3 in DNA: TGTGCCAGCAGTTCCCTCCCCTTCGGGGGTGACATTCAGTACTTC.

This clonotype was recorded many times. The chain recombines TRBV6-2 or TRBV6-3 with TRBJ2-5; tentatively, D is TRBD1 (6 bases). This CDR3 has 14 residues. V was cut by 4 bases and J by 0 bases, with 9 bases left in between. Germline values: CDR1 MNHEY, CDR2 SVGEGT. The CDR3 bases are TGTGCCAGCAGTTCCAACAGGGACCAAGAGACCCAGTACTTC. Its translation is CASSSNRDQETQYF.

This clonotype was recorded many times. The J gene is TRBJ1-3, the V gene TRBV28; D gene unclear. CDR3 length: 15 amino acids. V shed 6 bases and J shed 0 bases, with 12 bases lying between them. Germline CDR1 is MDHEN and CDR2 is SYDVKM. As DNA, the CDR3 is TGTGCCAGCAGCCTGTCCCCGGGCTCTGGAAACACCATATATTTT. The encoded protein is CASSLSPGSGNTIYF.

At least ten counts were recorded for this clonotype. The rearrangement joins TRBV6-2 or TRBV6-3 to TRBJ1-5; the match to TRBD1 covers 7 bases. This CDR3 has 15 amino acids. In germline, CDR1 is MNHEY, CDR2 SVGEGT. The trim removed 6 bases at V and 5 bases at J, leaving 10 bases unmatched. The CDR3 coding sequence is TGTGCCAGCAGAAGCCCTGGCCAGGGGGATCAGCCCCAGCATTTT. Translating it yields CASRSPGQGDQPQHF.

The sample holds many counts of this clonotype. V usage is TRBV4-3 and J usage is TRBJ2-5, with D possibly called TRBD1 or TRBD2 (5 bases each). Germline V gives CDR1 LGHNA, CDR2 YSLEER. This CDR3 has 14 residues. V shed 0 bases and J shed 5 bases, with 10 bases lying between them. The CDR3 protein is CASSQDPGRETQYF. CDR3 sequence (DNA): TGCGCCAGCAGCCAAGACCCGGGGCGGGAGACCCAGTACTTC.

The table lists this clonotype with many counts. V usage is TRBV12-3 or TRBV12-4 and J usage is TRBJ1-1, with D tentatively TRBD1 (5 bases). The CDR3 totals 15 residues. V lost 1 base and J 4 bases, leaving 13 bases between the germline ends. The CDR3 sequence is CASSLGQSGGTEAFF. For the CDR3, the DNA is TGTGCCAGCAGTTTAGGCCAGTCGGGGGGCACTGAAGCTTTCTTT.

Many counts were recorded for this clonotype. The chain joins TRBV29-1 to TRBJ2-2, with D perhaps TRBD1 or TRBD2 (5 bases each). The CDR3 has 14 amino acids. Trimming shortened V by 8 bases and J by 3 bases, and 16 bases separated the two germline ends. Per the germline V gene, CDR1 is SQVTM and CDR2 is ANQGSEA. CDR3 in DNA: TGCAGCACGCGACACCGAGGGGACACCGGGGAGCTGTTTTTT. Its protein is CSTRHRGDTGELFF.

This clonotype was counted at least ten times. The chain employs TRBV28 and TRBJ1-5; D is perhaps TRBD1 (5 bases). Germline V gives CDR1 MDHEN, CDR2 SYDVKM. Trimming removed 6 bases at V and 5 bases at J, with 14 bases between. This CDR3 region has 14 residues. This CDR3 is CASSSSWGYQPQHF. The DNA for the CDR3 is TGTGCCAGCAGCTCATCATGGGGGTATCAGCCCCAGCATTTT. Full variable domain (remainder filled in from reference TRBV28 and TRBJ1-5): DVKVTQSSRYLVKRTGEKVFLECVQDMDHENMFWYRQDPGLGLRLIYFSYDVKMKEKGDIPEGYSVSREKKERFSLILESASTNQTSMYLCASSSSWGYQPQHFGDGTRLSIL.

In this sample, this clonotype turned up many times. The gene calls are TRBV7-2 and TRBJ2-7; D uncertain. This CDR3 has 14 amino acids. Per germline, CDR1 SGHTA and CDR2 FQGNSA. Trimming shortened V by 1 base and J by 0 bases, and 7 bases separated the two germline ends. CDR3 region: CASSLGPGSYEQYF. CDR3 nucleotide sequence: TGTGCCAGCAGCTTAGGGCCAGGCTCCTACGAGCAGTACTTC.

In its sample, this clonotype was seen many times. The CDR3 DNA is TGTGCCAGCAGTTTTTTCGGACGGTTGGATCAGCCCCAGCATTTT. The encoded protein is CASSFFGRLDQPQHF. The chain couples TRBV27 to TRBJ1-5; no definite D call. The CDR3 loop spans 15 amino acids. Trimming pared 3 bases from V and 5 bases from J, leaving 14 bases between. From germline, CDR1 is MNHEY and CDR2 SMNVEV (reference sequence).

This clonotype was detected ten times or more. This sequence joins TRBV27 and TRBJ2-5; D is unresolved. V was trimmed by 3 bases and J by 1 base, leaving 6 bases between them. This CDR3 has 13 amino acids. Germline CDR1 is MNHEY and CDR2 is SMNVEV (reference sequence). CDR3 nucleotide sequence: TGTGCCAGCAGTTTTCACTTCCAAGAGACCCAGTACTTC. Protein product: CASSFHFQETQYF.

This clonotype occurred many times. The V and J genes are TRBV6-5 and TRBJ1-1; D not certain. The V gene lost 2 bases and the J gene lost 6 bases, with 4 bases spanning the gap. This CDR3 has 11 amino acids. From germline, CDR1 is MNHEY and CDR2 SVGAGI. The CDR3 loop reads CASSYGPEAFF. The CDR3 coding sequence is TGTGCCAGCAGTTACGGGCCTGAAGCTTTCTTT.

V and J are TRBV12-3 or TRBV12-4 and TRBJ2-7; 10 nucleotides match TRBD2. This CDR3 has 15 amino acids. Trimming removed 6 bases from V and 0 bases from J; junction bases left unmatched: 5. The CDR3: CASRKASGSSYEQYF. The DNA for the CDR3 is TGTGCCAGCAGGAAAGCTAGCGGGAGCTCCTACGAGCAGTACTTC.

The V and J genes are TRBV2 and TRBJ2-5, with D possibly matching TRBD2 (7 bases). With 11 bases removed from V and 3 bases from J, the gap between germline ends came to 16 bases. This CDR3 spans 13 amino acids. CDR1 and CDR2 (germline): SNHLY, FYNNEI. The CDR3, as DNA: TGTGCCGGGGGGGGGGCCGAAAAAGAGACCCAGTACTTC. Amino acids: CAGGGAEKETQYF.

At least ten counts were recorded for this clonotype. The rearrangement uses TRBV9 and TRBJ2-7; 9 bases align to TRBD2. After removal of 4 bases from V and 5 bases from J, the junction contained 7 bases not matched to a gene. The germline V gene has CDR1 SGDLS and CDR2 YYNGEE. The CDR3 runs 14 residues. CDR3 sequence: CASSPLAGSDEQYF. The DNA for the CDR3 is TGTGCCAGCAGCCCACTAGCGGGTAGCGACGAGCAGTACTTC.

This clonotype was seen a handful of times. V and J are TRBV2 and TRBJ2-5, with D hard to call. This CDR3 is built from 13 residues. Trimming stripped 4 bases from V and 5 bases from J, with 11 bases between. Germline V lookup: CDR1 SNHLY, CDR2 FYNNEI. CDR3 loop: CASSGGARETQYF. The CDR3 DNA sequence: TGTGCCAGCAGTGGGGGTGCTCGGGAGACCCAGTACTTC.

This clonotype came up once. V gene TRBV2 combines with J gene TRBJ2-7, with 8 bases identical to TRBD1. Germline CDR1 is SNHLY and CDR2 is FYNNEI. There are 13 residues in the CDR3. V was clipped by 11 bases and J by 1 base; unmatched bases: 7. This CDR3 is CAGRTGRSYEQYF. The CDR3 DNA reads TGTGCCGGCCGGACAGGGCGGTCCTACGAGCAGTACTTC.

The sample holds many counts of this clonotype. The CDR3 protein is CASSERDLGNSPLHF. For the CDR3, the DNA is TGTGCCAGCAGTGAAAGGGACCTGGGTAATTCACCCCTCCACTTT. The chain links TRBV6-1 to TRBJ1-6, with D perhaps TRBD1 (5 bases). Germline assignment: CDR1 MNHNS and CDR2 SASEGT. Trimming shortened V by 2 bases and J by 6 bases, and 11 bases separated the two germline ends. The CDR3 length is 15 residues.

This clonotype has a count of ten or more. V usage is TRBV29-1 and J usage is TRBJ1-1; a weak D match, TRBD1 (5 bases). This CDR3 is 13 amino acids long. Germline values: CDR1 SQVTM, CDR2 ANQGSEA. V was clipped by 6 bases and J by 1 base, with 12 bases between them. CDR3 loop: CSVSLDTNTEAFF. The CDR3, as DNA: TGCAGCGTATCTCTGGACACGAACACTGAAGCTTTCTTT.